The 13 T cell receptor beta chains in this list originate from one sample, sequenced in a study of OX40 agonist ivuxolimab in advanced cancers. Using immunoSEQ multiplex PCR, the repertoire was profiled, and TCRdb retains in-frame clones only, with some absent. This table holds about 80,000 clones, approximately 86% found once. The sequences come from CD4+ or CD8+ T cells sorted from blood, collected in a trial of the OX40 agonist ivuxolimab. The receptors stem from an adult with an advanced solid tumor such as melanoma, head and neck, liver or kidney cancer.

J is TRBJ2-5 and V is TRBV19, with D possibly called TRBD1 or TRBD2 (5 bases each). The V end lost 2 bases, the J end lost 3 bases, and 10 bases lay between the germline ends. Germline V gives CDR1 LNHDA, CDR2 SQIVND (reference sequence). The CDR3 is made up of 14 amino acids. DNA of the CDR3: TGTGCCAGTAGTATACAGGGAGCCAAAGAGACCCAGTACTTC. This gives the protein CASSIQGAKETQYF.

The CDR3 DNA follows: TGTGCCAGCAGCATCTACACCGGGGAGCTGTTTTTT. It is translated as CASSIYTGELFF. The V and J genes are TRBV7-2 and TRBJ2-2; unclear D gene. CDR1 and CDR2 from the germline V gene are SGHTA and FQGNSA. The V gene lost 5 bases and the J gene lost 3 bases, with 4 bases spanning the gap. The CDR3 sequence is 12 residues long.

This clone was detected only once. The V and J genes are TRBV18 and TRBJ2-7; D is unresolved. Trimming took off 1 base at V and 3 bases at J, with 13 bases between the two ends. Germline V gives CDR1 KGHSH, CDR2 LQKENI. There are 15 residues in the CDR3. The CDR3 DNA sequence: TGTGCCAGCTCACCACAGCAGGTACTGGACTACGAGCAGTACTTC. This codes for CASSPQQVLDYEQYF.

This clone was counted between two and nine times. The chain carries TRBV13 and TRBJ2-7; 9 bases map to TRBD2. V lost 4 bases and J lost 5; bases outside the gene matches: 15. This CDR3 contains 17 residues. Looked up from germline, CDR1 is PRHDT and CDR2 is FYEKMQ (reference sequence). This chain's CDR3 is CASSSSPGLAVPDEQYF. The DNA for the CDR3 is TGTGCCAGCAGCTCCTCCCCGGGACTAGCCGTCCCTGACGAGCAGTACTTC.

CDR3 in amino acids: CAIKAGTAKETQYF. CDR3 DNA: TGTGCCATCAAAGCCGGGACAGCTAAAGAGACCCAGTACTTC. The chain uses TRBV10-3 and TRBJ2-5; 7 bases line up with TRBD1. V was pared by 7 bases and J by 3 bases, with 8 bases of the junction left unmatched. The germline V gene encodes CDR1 ENHRY and CDR2 SYGVKD. The CDR3 extends over 14 amino acids.

The chain links TRBV28 to TRBJ2-3; D possibly corresponds to TRBD1 (6 bases). V shed 9 bases and J shed 6 bases, with 16 bases lying between them. Germline-derived CDR1 and CDR2 are MDHEN and SYDVKM. The CDR3 is 13 amino acids. The CDR3 DNA follows: TGTGCCAGTGACAGGTTCAAAGGGGATACGCAGTATTTT. Translated, it gives CASDRFKGDTQYF.

This clone was found a few times. The chain links TRBV5-6 to TRBJ1-2; 7 bases fit TRBD1. The CDR3 extends over 14 amino acids. CDR1 SGHDT and CDR2 YYEEEE come from the germline V gene. The V segment lost 2 bases and the J segment 4 bases; nucleotides outside the gene matches: 5. The CDR3 here is CASSLRTGLYGYTF. The CDR3 DNA is TGTGCCAGCAGCTTACGGACAGGCCTCTATGGCTACACCTTC. Filled out from reference TRBV5-6 and TRBJ1-2, the complete variable domain reads DAGVTQSPTHLIKTRGQQVTLRCSPKSGHDTVSWYQQALGQGPQFIFQYYEEEERQRGNFPDRFSGHQFPNYSSELNVNALLLGDSALYLCASSLRTGLYGYTFGSGTRLTVV.

The count of this clone is one. The chain combines TRBV7-9 with TRBJ1-2; no definite D call. The CDR3 contains 13 residues. The ends were cut back, 1 base at V and 0 bases at J, with 3 bases in the middle. The germline CDR1 and CDR2 sequences are SEHNR and FQNEAQ (reference sequence). The CDR3, as DNA: TGTGCCAGCAGCTTAGGGGCTAACTATGGCTACACCTTC. It is translated as CASSLGANYGYTF.

The chain joins TRBV5-1 to TRBJ2-3; TRBD1 is a possible D gene (6 bases). Trimming removed 0 bases from V and 2 bases from J, with 19 bases in between. Per germline, CDR1 SGHRS and CDR2 YFSETQ. CDR3 length: 18 amino acids. The CDR3 region has the DNA TGCGCCAGCAGCTTGGTCCTCGGAAGCAGGGGCTACACAGATACGCAGTATTTT. This sequence encodes CASSLVLGSRGYTDTQYF.

This chain links TRBV5-1 with TRBJ2-3; 13 positions agree with TRBD2. The CDR3 is 18 residues long. CDR1 SGHRS and CDR2 YFSETQ come from the germline V gene. With V trimmed by 5 bases and J by 0 bases, 9 bases remained unmatched. The CDR3 coding sequence is TGCGCCAGCAGTTCAGGGACTAGCGGGGACCTGAGCACAGATACGCAGTATTTT. Protein sequence: CASSSGTSGDLSTDTQYF.

The count of this clone is one. This chain's CDR3 is CASNTPQGNTEAFF. CDR3 bases: TGTGCCAGCAACACACCCCAGGGGAACACTGAAGCTTTCTTT. The V and J genes are TRBV6-5 and TRBJ1-1, with TRBD1 as a possible D gene (5 bases). The V and J ends lost 7 bases and 1 base respectively, with 13 bases between them. The CDR3 is made up of 14 amino acids. Germline V gene data show CDR1 as MNHEY and CDR2 as SVGAGI.

This sequence joins TRBV7-2 and TRBJ1-6; 8 bases are a match to TRBD1. The CDR3 runs to 15 residues. CDR1 is SGHTA, CDR2 FQGNSA, per germline. V lost 5 bases to trimming and J lost 10 bases; unmatched junction nucleotides: 10. CDR3 coding DNA: TGTGCCAGCAGCGTCACAGGGGGGCCCGTCTCACCCCTCCACTTT. It translates to CASSVTGGPVSPLHF. Together with reference TRBV7-2 and TRBJ1-6, the CDR3 gives the full variable domain: GAGVSQSPSNKVTEKGKDVELRCDPISGHTALYWYRQSLGQGLEFLIYFQGNSAPDKSGLPSDRFSAERTGGSVSTLTIQRTQQEDSAVYLCASSVTGGPVSPLHFGNGTRLTVT.

The CDR3 coding sequence is TGTGCCAGTCCAGGGGGCGCGGGAGGAGCAGATACGCAGTATTTT. Translated, it gives CASPGGAGGADTQYF. The J gene is TRBJ2-3, the V gene TRBV27; D possibly matches TRBD1 or TRBD2 (8 bases each). Germline CDR1 reads MNHEY; CDR2 reads SMNVEV (reference sequence). V lost 9 bases and J lost 4, with 20 bases in between. The CDR3 covers 15 residues.